The 18 T cell receptor beta chains below all came from one sample that was sequenced in a study of regulatory T cells in long-lasting Graves disease. Construction of TCR beta libraries relied on iRepertoire HTBI primers and on Arm-PCR targeting CDR3 regions. Using its own MiXCR run on the multiplex PCR reads, TCRdb lists one record per CDR3 protein. Here the sample spans approximately 350,000 distinct CDR3 sequences, approximately 16% being singletons. The time point here: newly diagnosed GD, antithyroid drugs for less than 3 months. Preparation of the TCR library used RNA extracted from PBMCs. The same data also contributed to another study, on T cells in Graves' hyperthyroidism and ophthalmopathy.

The material was peripheral blood mononuclear cells (PBMCs), obtained at new diagnosis, from a patient treated with antithyroid drugs. All receptors come from a man aged 40-49 years with Graves disease.

This clonotype showed up many times. The chain uses TRBV5-1 and TRBJ1-4, with D hard to call. This CDR3 is built from 15 residues. Germline V gene sequence: CDR1 SGHRS, CDR2 YFSETQ. The V gene lost 1 base and the J gene lost 4 bases, with 11 bases spanning the gap. CDR3 sequence (DNA): TGCGCCAGCAGCTTGTCGTCGAGGATTAATGAAAAACTGTTTTTT. Amino acids: CASSLSSRINEKLFF.

At least ten counts were recorded for this clonotype. J is TRBJ1-2 and V is TRBV28; 7 bases map to TRBD1. The germline V gene has CDR1 MDHEN and CDR2 SYDVKM. The CDR3 loop spans 14 amino acids. V shed 4 bases and J 5 bases; nucleotides not matched to a gene: 7. CDR3 loop: CASSSTGEGYGYTF. In DNA, the CDR3 is TGTGCCAGCAGTTCTACAGGGGAGGGATATGGCTACACCTTC.

This clonotype was counted ten times or more. As DNA, the CDR3 is TGCGCCAGCAGCTTCGTCGCGGGGAGCAATGAGCAGTTCTTC. Protein: CASSFVAGSNEQFF. The rearrangement uses TRBV5-1 and TRBJ2-1, with D maybe TRBD2 (6 bases). The germline V gene has CDR1 SGHRS and CDR2 YFSETQ. Trimming removed 2 bases from V and 6 bases from J, with 12 bases in between. The CDR3 contains 14 residues.

The chain recombines TRBV5-1 with TRBJ2-5; TRBD1 aligns across 8 bases. After removal of 4 bases from V and 3 bases from J, the junction contained 8 bases not matched to a gene. The CDR3 contains 15 residues. Germline CDR1 SGHRS, CDR2 YFSETQ. Here the CDR3 DNA reads TGCGCCAGCAGCAGAGGGACAGGAAAGGAAGAGACCCAGTACTTC. Its translation: CASSRGTGKEETQYF. The full variable domain, rest sourced from reference TRBV5-1 and TRBJ2-5, is KAGVTQTPRYLIKTRGQQVTLSCSPISGHRSVSWYQQTPGQGLQFLFEYFSETQRNKGNFPGRFSGRQFSNSRSEMNVSTLELGDSALYLCASSRGTGKEETQYFGPGTRLLVL.

The chain has TRBV3-1 and TRBJ1-5; D is uncertain. The CDR3 runs to 15 residues. Per germline, CDR1 LGHDT and CDR2 YNNKEL (reference sequence). V gave up 1 base and J gave up 0 bases, with 7 bases separating them. CDR3 protein: CASSQAAGSNQPQHF. CDR3 nucleotides: TGTGCCAGCAGCCAAGCGGCCGGTAGCAATCAGCCCCAGCATTTT.

The chain couples TRBV7-9 to TRBJ1-1, with 7 bases aligning to TRBD1. Germline assignment: CDR1 SEHNR and CDR2 FQNEAQ (reference sequence). The V gene end was trimmed by 5 bases and the J gene end by 1 base; junction bases not matched to a gene: 16. The CDR3 runs to 18 residues. The CDR3 DNA is TGTGCCAGCAGCCCGCGGGCGCCGGGACAGAGCGAGAACACTGAAGCTTTCTTT. It codes for CASSPRAPGQSENTEAFF.

This clonotype was found many times. This chain connects TRBV6-1 to TRBJ2-5; D is unresolved. This CDR3 has 16 residues. V lost 6 bases and J lost 5, with 22 bases in between. The germline V gene has CDR1 MNHNS and CDR2 SASEGT. The CDR3 nucleotides read TGTGCCAGCAGGCCCACTCACAGTTACCTCCAGGAGACCCAGTACTTC. It encodes CASRPTHSYLQETQYF.

This clonotype has only a few counts. V and J are TRBV10-3 and TRBJ1-5; D gene uncertain. V lost 0 bases and J 5 bases, leaving 11 bases between the germline ends. The CDR3 totals 15 residues. Germline values: CDR1 ENHRY, CDR2 SYGVKD. The CDR3 DNA reads TGTGCCATCAGTGAGTCTAACAGCAAGTATCAGCCCCAGCATTTT. Its protein product is CAISESNSKYQPQHF.

This clonotype was counted ten times or more. The chain is built from TRBV18 and TRBJ1-6, with D tentatively TRBD1 (5 bases). CDR3 size: 17 residues. Trimming cost V 4 bases and J 0 bases, with 13 bases left between them. The V gene's germline CDR1 is KGHSH and CDR2 LQKENI. The chain's CDR3 is CASSRDRTSSYNSPLHF. CDR3 DNA sequence: TGTGCCAGCTCACGCGACAGAACGAGCTCCTATAATTCACCCCTCCACTTT.

This clonotype was seen repeatedly, ten times or more. This chain joins TRBV20-1 and TRBJ1-1; 8 nucleotides align to TRBD1. The germline CDR1 and CDR2 sequences are DFQATT and SNEGSKA (reference sequence). This CDR3 is 15 amino acids long. The J segment lost 1 base and the V segment lost 3 bases, leaving 7 bases of the junction unmatched. The CDR3 protein is CSASGEQGGNTEAFF. In DNA form, the CDR3 reads TGCAGTGCTAGCGGGGAACAGGGGGGGAACACTGAAGCTTTCTTT.

There are a few counts of this clonotype. V usage is TRBV11-1 and J usage is TRBJ2-5, with a tentative D call TRBD1 (5 bases). Germline V CDR1 and CDR2: SGHAT, FQDESV (reference sequence). Between the trimmed V and J ends, which lost 4 bases and 0 bases, there was a span of 9 bases. This CDR3 has 14 amino acids. For the CDR3, the DNA is TGTGCCAGCAGCTCGGACACTTACCAAGAGACCCAGTACTTC. Its translation is CASSSDTYQETQYF.

The table lists this clonotype with many counts. This sequence joins TRBV4-2 and TRBJ2-1; TRBD1 matches 9 bases. J lost 5 bases, V lost 4 bases, and 12 bases had no gene match. The CDR3 loop spans 17 amino acids. Germline V gives CDR1 LGHNA, CDR2 YNFKEQ. This CDR3 is CASSLFLPGQGDNEQFF. The CDR3 DNA is TGTGCCAGCAGCCTGTTCCTCCCGGGACAGGGAGACAATGAGCAGTTCTTC.

Points on this clonotype: One base away lies a much larger clone, so this may be a sequencing read error. The conserved final phenylalanine or tryptophan is absent from the CDR3, which likely points to a read error. The chain employs TRBV6-1 and TRBJ2-1; D is possibly TRBD1 (6 bases). Trimming cost V 6 bases and J 0 bases, with 12 bases left between them. Germline V lookup: CDR1 MNHNS, CDR2 SASEGT. The CDR3 is 15 residues long. For the CDR3, the DNA is TGTGCCAGCAGCCCGGGACACAACTCCTACAATGAGCAGTTCCTC. It encodes CASSPGHNSYNEQFL.

This clonotype has more than one count but fewer than ten. The chain joins TRBV30 to TRBJ1-1; a possible D gene is TRBD1 (6 bases). The ends were cut back, 5 bases at V and 10 bases at J, with 14 bases in the middle. The germline gives CDR1 GTSNPN, CDR2 SVGIG (reference sequence). CDR3 length: 11 amino acids. The CDR3 DNA is TGTGCCTGGCTTTTGGGGGCGGTAGCTTTCTTT. The encoded protein is CAWLLGAVAFF.

This clonotype showed up many times. The CDR3, as DNA: TGTGCCAGCAGCCTGGACAAGACCGGGGAGCTGTTTTTT. It translates to CASSLDKTGELFF. The V and J genes are TRBV12-3 or TRBV12-4 and TRBJ2-2; a possible D gene is TRBD1 (5 bases). This CDR3 spans 13 amino acids. Between the trimmed V and J ends, which lost 6 bases and 5 bases, there was a span of 10 bases.

This clonotype was found many times. The chain has TRBV7-2 and TRBJ2-7, with D possibly being TRBD1 (7 bases). V dropped 3 bases and J dropped 3 bases, with 15 bases sitting between them. Germline V gives CDR1 SGHTA, CDR2 FQGNSA. This CDR3 region has 15 residues. The CDR3, as DNA: TGTGCCAGCAGCTTCGGGGGACAGAGGTACTACGAGCAGTACTTC. This sequence encodes CASSFGGQRYYEQYF. Full variable domain (missing parts from reference TRBV7-2 and TRBJ2-7): GAGVSQSPSNKVTEKGKDVELRCDPISGHTALYWYRQSLGQGLEFLIYFQGNSAPDKSGLPSDRFSAERTGGSVSTLTIQRTQQEDSAVYLCASSFGGQRYYEQYFGPGTRLTVT.

Many counts were recorded for this clonotype. The rearrangement joins TRBV3-1 to TRBJ2-4, with a weak D call TRBD1 (6 bases). In germline, CDR1 is LGHDT, CDR2 YNNKEL (reference sequence). Trimming shortened V by 1 base and J by 2 bases, and 15 bases separated the two germline ends. CDR3 size: 17 residues. CDR3 region: CASSQGVGARTKNIQYF. CDR3 DNA sequence: TGTGCCAGCAGCCAAGGGGTGGGGGCGCGGACCAAAAACATTCAGTACTTC.

A few counts support this clonotype. Just one base apart from a much larger clone, this may be a read error. This chain connects TRBV15 to TRBJ2-7; 9 bases map to TRBD1. The CDR3 sequence is 14 residues long. V was clipped by 6 bases and J by 2 bases; unmatched bases: 5. From germline, CDR1 is LNHNV and CDR2 YYDKDF (reference sequence). The CDR3 spells CATSSGTGTYEQYF. In DNA, the CDR3 is TGTGCCACCAGTTCCGGGACAGGGACCTACGAGCAGTACTTC.